This record covers a single TCR beta chain. This record comes from a study of blood T cell repertoires in COVID-19. Study at large: The origin of the acute and convalescent COVID-19 samples was the United States, Italy and Spain. T cells, B-cell-depleted T cells, or PBMCs supplied cDNA or gDNA.

Per the original methods: Estimation of nucleated cell counts relied on the amplification of reference gene primers. TCRdb keeps only in-frame clones here, not all; method: immunoSEQ multiplex PCR. V and J calls and clone size are copied from that table; D and trimming were computed from the DNA. The table lists fewer than 250,000 clones, 75% to 90% of them singletons, with less than 0.75% in the top ten. Material: peripheral blood. The source is a man aged 35 to 55 with acute or convalescent COVID-19.

CDR3 amino acids: CSALGVYGYTF. The CDR3 region has the DNA TGCAGTGCTCTAGGGGTATATGGCTACACCTTC. J is TRBJ1-2 and V is TRBV20-1, with TRBD1 as a possible D gene (5 bases). V dropped 5 bases and J dropped 5 bases, with 9 bases sitting between them. CDR3 length equals 11 residues. CDR1 is DFQATT and CDR2 is SNEGSKA in the germline V gene (reference sequence).